The 18 T cell receptor beta chains below come from one sample, sequenced in a study of graft-versus-host responses after intestinal transplantation. Their cognate antigens are unknown. Profiling relied on immunoSEQ multiplex PCR, and the TCRdb table lists in-frame clones only, not all of them. The sample has about 39,000 clones; nearly 95% are singletons. The sequences come from unstimulated CD8+ T cells sorted from spleen or lymph node cells, collected before transplant. These receptors were taken from a human donor who was the organ donor for an intestinal transplant.

This clone showed up just a few times. The CDR3 is CSAPLGTEAFF. CDR3 DNA: TGCAGTGCCCCATTAGGCACTGAAGCTTTCTTT. V gene TRBV20-1 combines with J gene TRBJ1-1; no clear D. Trimming pared 6 bases from V and 4 bases from J, leaving 9 bases between. The length of the CDR3 is 11 residues. Looked up from germline, CDR1 is DFQATT and CDR2 is SNEGSKA (reference sequence).

The gene calls are TRBV15 and TRBJ1-3; TRBD1 might be the D (6 bases). The CDR3 is made up of 17 amino acids. Trimming took 2 bases from V and 0 from J, leaving 14 bases between them. Germline V lookup: CDR1 LNHNV, CDR2 YYDKDF (reference sequence). CDR3 residues: CATSRYGGVDSGNTIYF. The DNA of the CDR3 is TGTGCCACCAGCAGATACGGGGGCGTCGACTCTGGAAACACCATATATTTT.

The rearrangement joins TRBV28 to TRBJ1-1; the match to TRBD1 covers 8 bases. Trimming at V came to 6 bases and at J to 6 bases, leaving 12 bases not matched to a gene. Germline V lookup: CDR1 MDHEN, CDR2 SYDVKM. The CDR3 consists of 15 residues. CDR3 in DNA: TGTGCCAGCAGCTCTACCAGGGGGCGGAATGCTGAAGCTTTCTTT. Residues: CASSSTRGRNAEAFF.

The rearrangement joins TRBV5-6 to TRBJ1-2; 7 bases map to TRBD1. The J segment lost 1 base and the V segment lost 4 bases, leaving 7 bases of the junction unmatched. This CDR3 is 15 amino acids long. From germline, CDR1 is SGHDT and CDR2 YYEEEE. The CDR3 reads CASSHRDRYNYGYTF. The CDR3 coding sequence is TGTGCCAGCAGCCACCGGGACAGATATAACTATGGCTACACCTTC.

This chain joins TRBV4-1 and TRBJ1-1; D is uncertain. CDR1 MGHRA and CDR2 YSYEKL come from the germline V gene. The germline V and J ends were trimmed by 0 bases and 1 base, with 12 bases remaining between them. This CDR3 is built from 16 residues. The CDR3 spells CASSQDGLGWNTEAFF. CDR3 DNA: TGCGCCAGCAGCCAAGATGGGCTGGGGTGGAACACTGAAGCTTTCTTT.

The rearrangement uses TRBV7-8 and TRBJ2-5; TRBD2 might be the D (5 bases). The CDR3 covers 16 residues. V was clipped by 0 bases and J by 5 bases, with 16 bases between them. Germline CDR1 reads SGHVS; CDR2 reads FQNEAQ. DNA for the CDR3: TGTGCCAGCAGCTTAGCGAGACTACGGGCCGTCGAGACCCAGTACTTC. It encodes CASSLARLRAVETQYF.

This rearrangement joins TRBV28 to TRBJ2-7; TRBD1 matches at 9 bases. The germline CDR1 and CDR2 sequences are MDHEN and SYDVKM. Losses at the gene ends were 7 bases for V and 5 bases for J; bases not matched to a gene: 9. The length of the CDR3 is 14 residues. The chain's CDR3 is CASTSWDRENEQYF. The CDR3 DNA reads as TGTGCCAGCACTTCCTGGGACAGGGAAAACGAGCAGTACTTC. The full variable domain, rest sourced from reference TRBV28 and TRBJ2-7, is DVKVTQSSRYLVKRTGEKVFLECVQDMDHENMFWYRQDPGLGLRLIYFSYDVKMKEKGDIPEGYSVSREKKERFSLILESASTNQTSMYLCASTSWDRENEQYFGPGTRLTVT.

This clone has a single count. The rearrangement links TRBV4-1 to TRBJ2-1, with 11 nucleotides matching TRBD2. Germline CDR1 reads MGHRA; CDR2 reads YSYEKL. The CDR3 has 16 residues. Trimming removed 4 bases from V and 8 bases from J; junction bases left unmatched: 10. CDR3: CASSLFPLAGVDEQFF. In DNA form, the CDR3 reads TGCGCCAGCAGCCTATTCCCACTAGCGGGAGTGGATGAGCAGTTCTTC.

V and J are TRBV27 and TRBJ1-2; no clear D gene. This CDR3 has 15 amino acids. V was clipped by 0 bases and J by 3 bases, with 11 bases between them. The germline CDR1 and CDR2 sequences are MNHEY and SMNVEV (reference sequence). The CDR3 region is CASSLSIPGHYGYTF. The CDR3 region has the DNA TGTGCCAGCAGTTTATCGATACCAGGACACTATGGCTACACCTTC.

Turning to this clone: A junction end diverges from the germline sequence, so it may reflect a read error. This chain joins TRBV6-6 and TRBJ2-3, with a possible D match to TRBD2 (6 bases). Per the germline V gene, CDR1 is MNHNY and CDR2 is SVGAGI (reference sequence). The CDR3 extends over 12 amino acids. CDR3 DNA sequence: TGTGCCAGCAGCCGGGGTGGGGAGGCATGGCGCTTT. Translating gives CASSRGGEAWRF.

This rearrangement joins TRBV7-9 to TRBJ2-7; 10 nucleotides line up with TRBD2. The CDR3 has 15 residues. Germline V lookup: CDR1 SEHNR, CDR2 FQNEAQ (reference sequence). With 5 bases clipped from V and 2 bases from J, the junction kept 6 bases outside the gene matches. The CDR3 is CASSPDGTSAYEQYF. The CDR3 DNA follows: TGTGCCAGCAGCCCGGATGGGACTAGCGCCTACGAGCAGTACTTC.

This sequence joins TRBV4-3 and TRBJ2-7, with D perhaps matching TRBD1 (5 bases). This CDR3 is built from 13 residues. Between the trimmed V and J ends, which lost 3 bases and 3 bases, there was a span of 9 bases. The V gene's germline CDR1 is LGHNA and CDR2 YSLEER. The CDR3 sequence is CASSHDQGYEQYF. DNA of the CDR3: TGCGCCAGCAGCCATGACCAGGGCTACGAGCAGTACTTC.

The chain is built from TRBV18 and TRBJ2-7; TRBD2 might be the D (6 bases). Between the trimmed V and J ends, which lost 3 bases and 4 bases, there was a span of 13 bases. The CDR3 consists of 14 residues. CDR1 is KGHSH and CDR2 is LQKENI in the germline V gene. Written as DNA, the CDR3 is TGTGCCAGCTCACCGTCTACTAGCCCGTACGAGCAGTACTTC. Protein sequence: CASSPSTSPYEQYF.

This chain connects TRBV4-1 to TRBJ2-2; the D is unclear. V lost 10 bases to trimming and J lost 4 bases, with 10 bases between them. CDR1 and CDR2 (germline): MGHRA, YSYEKL. The CDR3 is 12 residues long. CDR3 bases: TGCGCCACCTCCAAATTCACCGGGGAGCTGTTTTTT. This sequence encodes CATSKFTGELFF.

The chain joins TRBV2 to TRBJ2-1, with D tentatively TRBD1 or TRBD2 (5 bases each). This CDR3 region has 13 residues. Per the germline V gene, CDR1 is SNHLY and CDR2 is FYNNEI. Deletions cut 11 bases from V and 4 bases from J, with 15 bases between. CDR3 in amino acids: CAGTRDQYNEQFF. In DNA form, the CDR3 reads TGTGCCGGAACCCGGGACCAATACAATGAGCAGTTCTTC.

This clone was observed once. This chain uses TRBV6-1 with TRBJ2-1; tentative D call: TRBD1 (6 bases). Trimming removed 2 bases at V and 7 bases at J, with 15 bases between. The CDR3 is 15 amino acids. Germline V lookup: CDR1 MNHNS, CDR2 SASEGT. This CDR3 is CASSEWAGDGNEQFF. The CDR3 nucleotides read TGTGCCAGCAGTGAATGGGCAGGGGACGGGAATGAGCAGTTCTTC.

The rearrangement links TRBV29-1 to TRBJ1-1; D ambiguous. The CDR3 has 8 amino acids. Germline assignment: CDR1 SQVTM and CDR2 ANQGSEA. The V and J ends lost 5 bases and 8 bases respectively, with 3 bases between them. CDR3 in amino acids: CSVPEAFF. Written as DNA, the CDR3 is TGCAGCGTTCCGGAAGCTTTCTTT.

The V and J genes are TRBV7-2 and TRBJ1-1; D remains unclear. The CDR3 covers 11 residues. Trimming stripped 5 bases from V and 7 bases from J, with 8 bases between. Germline loops: CDR1 SGHTA, CDR2 FQGNSA. This CDR3 is CASSASLEAFF. In DNA, the CDR3 is TGTGCCAGCAGCGCGAGCCTTGAAGCTTTCTTT.